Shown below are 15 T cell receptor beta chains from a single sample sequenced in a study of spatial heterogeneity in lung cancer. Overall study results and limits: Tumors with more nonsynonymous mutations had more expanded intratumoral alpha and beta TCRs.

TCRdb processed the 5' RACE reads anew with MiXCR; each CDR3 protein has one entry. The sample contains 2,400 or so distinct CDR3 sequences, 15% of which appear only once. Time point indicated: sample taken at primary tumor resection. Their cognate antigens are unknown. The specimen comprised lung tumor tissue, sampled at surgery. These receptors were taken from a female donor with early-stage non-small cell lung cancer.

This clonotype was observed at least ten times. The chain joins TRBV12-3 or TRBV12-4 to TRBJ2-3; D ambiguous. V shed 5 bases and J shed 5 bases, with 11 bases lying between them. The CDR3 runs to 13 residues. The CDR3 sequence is CASSLPSLDTQYF. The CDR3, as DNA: TGTGCCAGCAGTCTCCCCTCTCTAGATACGCAGTATTTT.

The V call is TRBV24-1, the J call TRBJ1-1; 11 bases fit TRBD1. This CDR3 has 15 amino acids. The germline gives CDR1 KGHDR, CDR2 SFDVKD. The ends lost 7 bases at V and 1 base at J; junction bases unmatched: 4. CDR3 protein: CATSGQGAQNTEAFF. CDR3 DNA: TGTGCCACCAGCGGACAGGGGGCCCAGAACACTGAAGCTTTCTTT.

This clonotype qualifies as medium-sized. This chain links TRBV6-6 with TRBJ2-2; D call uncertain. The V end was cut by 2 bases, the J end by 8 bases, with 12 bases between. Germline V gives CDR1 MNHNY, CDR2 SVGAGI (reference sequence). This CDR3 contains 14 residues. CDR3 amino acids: CASSYDSMGGELFF. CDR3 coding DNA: TGTGCCAGCAGTTACGACTCTATGGGAGGGGAGCTGTTTTTT.

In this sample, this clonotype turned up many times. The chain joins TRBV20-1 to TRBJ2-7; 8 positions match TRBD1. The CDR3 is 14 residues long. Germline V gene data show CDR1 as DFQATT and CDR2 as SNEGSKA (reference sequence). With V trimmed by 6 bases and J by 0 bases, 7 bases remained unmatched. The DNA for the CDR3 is TGCAGTGCCTCGGACAGGGCCAGCTCCTACGAGCAGTACTTC. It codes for CSASDRASSYEQYF.

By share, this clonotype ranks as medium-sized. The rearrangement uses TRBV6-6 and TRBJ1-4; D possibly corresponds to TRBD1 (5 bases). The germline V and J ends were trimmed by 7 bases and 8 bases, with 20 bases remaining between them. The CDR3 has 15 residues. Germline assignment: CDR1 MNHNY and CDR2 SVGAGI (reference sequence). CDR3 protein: CASINRGGSGEKLFF. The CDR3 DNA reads TGTGCCAGCATTAACCGGGGCGGGTCCGGGGAAAAACTGTTTTTT.

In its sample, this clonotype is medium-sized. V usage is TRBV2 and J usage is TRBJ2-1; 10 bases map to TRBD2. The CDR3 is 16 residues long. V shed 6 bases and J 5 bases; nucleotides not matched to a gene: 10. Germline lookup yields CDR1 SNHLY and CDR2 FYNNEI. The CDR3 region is CASRRTSGIENNEQFF. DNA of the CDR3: TGTGCCAGCAGACGGACTAGCGGTATAGAAAACAATGAGCAGTTCTTC. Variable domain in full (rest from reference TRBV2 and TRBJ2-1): EPEVTQTPSHQVTQMGQEVILRCVPISNHLYFYWYRQILGQKVEFLVSFYNNEISEKSEIFDDQFSVERPDGSNFTLKIRSTKLEDSAMYFCASRRTSGIENNEQFFGPGTRLTVL.

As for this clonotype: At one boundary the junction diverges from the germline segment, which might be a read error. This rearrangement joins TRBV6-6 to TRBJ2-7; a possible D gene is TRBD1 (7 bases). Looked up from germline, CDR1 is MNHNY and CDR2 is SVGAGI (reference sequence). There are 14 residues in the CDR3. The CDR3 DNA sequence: TGTGCCAGCAGTTACCAGGGGGACTCCCACGAGCAGTACTTC. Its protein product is CASSYQGDSHEQYF.

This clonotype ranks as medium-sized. CDR3 sequence reads: CASSLNRGREEPYEQYF. The CDR3 coding sequence is TGTGCCAGCAGTTTAAACAGGGGGCGAGAAGAACCCTACGAGCAGTACTTC. The chain is built from TRBV6-6 and TRBJ2-7; 9 nucleotides match TRBD1. Per germline, CDR1 MNHNY and CDR2 SVGAGI (reference sequence). The CDR3 runs to 17 residues. With V trimmed by 4 bases and J by 2 bases, 12 bases remained unmatched.

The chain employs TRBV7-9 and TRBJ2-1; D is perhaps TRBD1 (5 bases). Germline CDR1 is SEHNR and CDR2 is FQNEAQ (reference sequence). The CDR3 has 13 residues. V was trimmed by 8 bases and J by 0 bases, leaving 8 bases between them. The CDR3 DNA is TGTGCCAGCCAGCAGGGCTCCTACAATGAGCAGTTCTTC. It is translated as CASQQGSYNEQFF.

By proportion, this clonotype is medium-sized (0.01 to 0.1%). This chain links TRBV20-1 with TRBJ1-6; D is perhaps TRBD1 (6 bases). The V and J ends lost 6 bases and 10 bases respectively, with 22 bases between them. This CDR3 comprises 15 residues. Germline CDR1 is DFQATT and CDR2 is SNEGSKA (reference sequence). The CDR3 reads CSAEPTDRRESPLHF. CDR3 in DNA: TGCAGTGCGGAGCCAACCGACAGGAGAGAGTCACCCCTCCACTTT.

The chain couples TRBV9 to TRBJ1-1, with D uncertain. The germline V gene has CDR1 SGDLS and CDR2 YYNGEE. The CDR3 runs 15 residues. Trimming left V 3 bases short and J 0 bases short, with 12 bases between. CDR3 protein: CASSANPNMNTEAFF. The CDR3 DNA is TGTGCCAGCAGCGCGAACCCTAACATGAACACTGAAGCTTTCTTT.

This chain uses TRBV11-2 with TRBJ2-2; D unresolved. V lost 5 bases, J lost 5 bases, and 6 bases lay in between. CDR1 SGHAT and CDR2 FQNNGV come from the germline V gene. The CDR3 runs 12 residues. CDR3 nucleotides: TGTGCCAGCAGCAAGGGAACCGGGGAGCTGTTTTTT. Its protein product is CASSKGTGELFF.

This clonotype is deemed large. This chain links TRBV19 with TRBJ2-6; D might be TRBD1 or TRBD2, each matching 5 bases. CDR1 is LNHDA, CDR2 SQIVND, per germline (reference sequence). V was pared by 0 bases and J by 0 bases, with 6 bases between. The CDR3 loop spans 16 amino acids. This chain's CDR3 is CASSIDGGSGANVLTF. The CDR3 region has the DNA TGTGCCAGTAGTATAGATGGGGGCTCTGGGGCCAACGTCCTGACTTTC.

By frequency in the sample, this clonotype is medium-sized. In nucleotides, the CDR3 is TGTGCCAGCAGCCTCGGGACAGGGACAGGAGAGACCCAGTACTTC. This encodes CASSLGTGTGETQYF. J is TRBJ2-5 and V is TRBV7-6, with 9 bases identical to TRBD1. With V trimmed by 5 bases and J by 4 bases, 8 bases remained unmatched. CDR3 length: 15 amino acids. The V gene's germline CDR1 is SGHVS and CDR2 FNYEAQ.

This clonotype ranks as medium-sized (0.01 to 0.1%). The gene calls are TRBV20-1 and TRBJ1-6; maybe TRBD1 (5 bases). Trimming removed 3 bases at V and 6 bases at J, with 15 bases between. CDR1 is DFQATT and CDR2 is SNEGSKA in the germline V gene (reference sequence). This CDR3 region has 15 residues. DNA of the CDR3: TGCAGTGCTAGTAATTCCGGGACGGTTAATTCACCCCTCCACTTT. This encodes CSASNSGTVNSPLHF.